The 22 T cell receptor beta chains below were found in one sample sequenced in a study of a mutant IDH1 vaccine in newly diagnosed glioma (dated by TCRdb to the early 2020s). This specimen's time point label, interpreted: week 11, during vaccination. Every vaccine dose consisted of 300 ug of a 20-mer mutant IDH1 peptide in Montanide, administered subcutaneously together with topical imiquimod. Receptor libraries were prepared by the immunoSEQ multiplex PCR assay. Not all clones reach the TCRdb copy of this immuneACCESS table, which keeps in-frame sequences only. Checked studies attribute under half of the gap to unresolved V genes and leave the rest unexplained. This sample gives about 110,000 clones in total; roughly nine tenths of them show up just once. 0.5% to 0.65% of the sample is held by the ten biggest clonotypes. Which antigens these TCRs recognize remains unknown. The specimen comprised PBMCs, sampled from a glioma patient whose treatment included an IDH1 peptide vaccine. These receptors were collected from a woman aged 50 to 60 with glioma.

The chain has TRBV18 and TRBJ2-2, with D tentatively TRBD2 (5 bases). The germline V gene encodes CDR1 KGHSH and CDR2 LQKENI. This CDR3 has 15 amino acids. V lost 2 bases and J 2 bases, leaving 9 bases between the germline ends. CDR3 region: CASSPIAINTGELFF. The CDR3 coding sequence is TGTGCCAGCTCACCAATAGCGATTAACACCGGGGAGCTGTTTTTT.

The genes are TRBV10-3 and TRBJ2-1, with 13 bases that match TRBD2. Losses at the gene ends were 10 bases for V and 6 bases for J; bases not matched to a gene: 3. CDR1 is ENHRY, CDR2 SYGVKD, per germline. This CDR3 region has 13 residues. CDR3 sequence (DNA): TGTGCCACTGGGACTAGCGGGATCAATGAGCAGTTCTTC. Translating it yields CATGTSGINEQFF.

The chain couples TRBV18 to TRBJ2-6, with D perhaps TRBD1 (5 bases). Germline CDR1 and CDR2: KGHSH and LQKENI. The CDR3 runs 16 residues. The V gene lost 2 bases and the J gene lost 1 base, with 9 bases spanning the gap. This CDR3 reads CASSPSRQSGANVLTF. The CDR3 DNA is TGTGCCAGCTCACCATCTCGACAGTCTGGGGCCAACGTCCTGACTTTC.

The J gene is TRBJ2-7, the V gene TRBV29-1; TRBD2 aligns across 8 bases. The junction had 5 bases not matched to a gene; V was cut back by 7 bases and J by 3 bases. The V gene's germline CDR1 is SQVTM and CDR2 ANQGSEA. The CDR3 totals 12 residues. CDR3 nucleotide sequence: TGCAGCGCCGCACGGGGGGGCTACGAGCAGTACTTC. Residues: CSAARGGYEQYF.

This clone was detected only once. The chain couples TRBV7-2 to TRBJ2-7; D unresolved. Per the germline V gene, CDR1 is SGHTA and CDR2 is FQGNSA. Trimming removed 3 bases at V and 4 bases at J, with 10 bases between. The CDR3 is made up of 13 amino acids. CDR3: CASSFLVGYEQYF. In DNA, the CDR3 is TGTGCCAGCAGCTTTTTGGTGGGTTACGAGCAGTACTTC.

The chain employs TRBV28 and TRBJ2-2, with 7 bases matching TRBD1. Germline CDR1 and CDR2: MDHEN and SYDVKM. The CDR3 contains 17 residues. J was trimmed by 1 base and V by 2 bases; bases with no gene match: 7. CDR3 nucleotide sequence: TGTGCCAGCAGTTTAATTGTTACAGGGGTGAACACCGGGGAGCTGTTTTTT. Amino acids: CASSLIVTGVNTGELFF.

The DNA of the CDR3 is TGTGCCAGCAGTGATCCAGGCCTGAACACTGAAGCTTTCTTT. This codes for CASSDPGLNTEAFF. The chain has TRBV25-1 and TRBJ1-1, with D hard to call. Trimming took off 3 bases at V and 0 bases at J, with 8 bases between the two ends. The CDR3 sequence is 14 residues long. In germline, CDR1 is MGHDK, CDR2 SYGVNS.

The sample holds a few counts of this clone. The CDR3 bases are TGCGCCAGCAGCCCCTCCCGGGCCCGAGGGACTGAAGCTTTCTTT. This codes for CASSPSRARGTEAFF. The chain recombines TRBV4-1 with TRBJ1-1, with unresolved D. The CDR3 contains 15 residues. With 4 bases removed from V and 5 bases from J, the gap between germline ends came to 17 bases. Germline CDR1 MGHRA, CDR2 YSYEKL.

The rearrangement joins TRBV9 to TRBJ1-2; weak D call: TRBD1 (6 bases). Trimming pared 0 bases from V and 8 bases from J, leaving 11 bases between. Looked up from germline, CDR1 is SGDLS and CDR2 is YYNGEE. The CDR3 loop spans 13 amino acids. CDR3 loop: CASSVEQGNGYTF. In nucleotides, the CDR3 is TGTGCCAGCAGCGTAGAACAGGGAAACGGCTACACCTTC.

This clone appeared once. V is TRBV5-5 and J is TRBJ1-3; possibly TRBD1 for D (6 bases). This CDR3 spans 14 amino acids. V was trimmed by 7 bases and J by 0 bases, leaving 11 bases between them. CDR1 and CDR2 from the germline V gene are SGHKS and YYEKEE (reference sequence). The CDR3 sequence is CASARGISGNTIYF. CDR3 sequence (DNA): TGTGCCAGCGCGAGGGGGATCTCTGGAAACACCATATATTTT.

The chain couples TRBV5-4 to TRBJ2-3, with TRBD1 matching 10 bases. V lost 4 bases to trimming and J lost 1 base; unmatched junction nucleotides: 3. Germline CDR1 and CDR2: SGHNT and YYREEE (reference sequence). This CDR3 has 15 residues. CDR3 DNA sequence: TGTGCCAGCAGCGGGGACAGGGGCGGCACAGATACGCAGTATTTT. Amino acids: CASSGDRGGTDTQYF.

The rearrangement uses TRBV9 and TRBJ1-4; no firm D call. Germline values: CDR1 SGDLS, CDR2 YYNGEE. The V gene lost 10 bases and the J gene lost 4 bases, with 17 bases spanning the gap. The CDR3 is 14 amino acids. The CDR3 DNA is TGTGCCTCCTCCCCAGGTGCCTTTAATGAAAAACTGTTTTTT. It yields the protein CASSPGAFNEKLFF.

Turning to this clone: Different DNA sequences within this sample yield the same CDR3. This rearrangement joins TRBV4-2 to TRBJ1-1; 10 bases are shared with TRBD1. CDR3 length: 15 amino acids. Germline V gene sequence: CDR1 LGHNA, CDR2 YNFKEQ. The ends lost 1 base at V and 4 bases at J; junction bases unmatched: 3. The CDR3: CASSQARTGGTEAFF. For the CDR3, the DNA is TGTGCCAGCAGCCAAGCTCGGACAGGGGGCACTGAAGCTTTCTTT.

The chain uses TRBV18 and TRBJ1-4, with TRBD1 identical over 7 bases. CDR1 KGHSH and CDR2 LQKENI come from the germline V gene. The CDR3 consists of 15 residues. The junction had 2 bases not matched to a gene; V was cut back by 4 bases and J by 0 bases. The CDR3 DNA sequence: TGTGCCAGCTCACGCACAGGGGCAACTAATGAAAAACTGTTTTTT. Residues: CASSRTGATNEKLFF. Combining the CDR3 with reference TRBV18 and TRBJ1-4 gives the whole variable domain NAGVMQNPRHLVRRRGQEARLRCSPMKGHSHVYWYRQLPEEGLKFMVYLQKENIIDESGMPKERFSAEFPKEGPSILRIQQVVRGDSAAYFCASSRTGATNEKLFFGSGTQLSVL.

The chain has TRBV7-6 and TRBJ2-2, with TRBD2 matching 12 bases. The CDR3 is made up of 15 amino acids. Germline values: CDR1 SGHVS, CDR2 FNYEAQ. V lost 6 bases, J lost 4 bases, and 3 bases stayed unmatched. The CDR3 DNA sequence: TGTGCCAGCAGTACTAGCGGGAGGTTCACCGGGGAGCTGTTTTTT. This codes for CASSTSGRFTGELFF.

The genes are TRBV12-5 and TRBJ2-1; D possibly uses TRBD1 or TRBD2 (5 bases each). This CDR3 has 13 residues. The germline V gene has CDR1 LGHNT and CDR2 FRNRAP. V dropped 6 bases and J dropped 5 bases, with 11 bases sitting between them. Written as DNA, the CDR3 is TGTGCTAGTGGAAACCGGGGCAACAATGAGCAGTTCTTC. Its translation is CASGNRGNNEQFF.

The CDR3 sequence: CAISETASEQYF. In nucleotides, the CDR3 is TGTGCCATCAGTGAGACAGCTTCCGAGCAGTACTTC. The genes are TRBV10-3 and TRBJ2-7; D gene uncertain. The germline CDR1 and CDR2 sequences are ENHRY and SYGVKD. With 2 bases removed from V and 6 bases from J, the gap between germline ends came to 8 bases. The CDR3 length is 12 residues.

The V gene is TRBV5-1, the J gene TRBJ2-3, with TRBD1 matching over 8 bases. V lost 4 bases and J lost 1; bases outside the gene matches: 5. The V gene's germline CDR1 is SGHRS and CDR2 YFSETQ. The CDR3 is 15 amino acids. The CDR3 DNA reads TGCGCCAGCAGCCAGGGGGCGCCCGGCACAGATACGCAGTATTTT. Its protein is CASSQGAPGTDTQYF.

The gene calls are TRBV19 and TRBJ2-5; 15 positions agree with TRBD2. Matching the DNA end better, TRBJ2-7 makes the J call doubtful. This CDR3 comprises 15 residues. Germline loops: CDR1 LNHDA, CDR2 SQIVND (reference sequence). The CDR3 DNA sequence: TGTGCCAGTAGTATGGGGACTAGCGGGAGGTACGAGCAGTACTTC. Translating it yields CASSMGTSGRYEQYF.

The chain uses TRBV10-1 and TRBJ2-1; TRBD1 is a possible D gene (5 bases). V was shortened by 3 bases and J by 7 bases, with 10 bases between the two germline ends. In germline, CDR1 is WNHNN, CDR2 SYGVQD (reference sequence). The CDR3 spans 13 residues. DNA for the CDR3: TGCGCCAGCAGTGAAAGGGGAAGGAATGAGCAGTTCTTC. Translated, it gives CASSERGRNEQFF.

The chain recombines TRBV29-1 with TRBJ2-7, with TRBD2 matching over 11 bases. CDR3 length: 13 residues. CDR1 SQVTM and CDR2 ANQGSEA come from the germline V gene. V was pared by 6 bases and J by 2 bases, with 3 bases of the junction left unmatched. The CDR3 loop reads CSVGTSGAYEQYF. The CDR3 DNA is TGCAGCGTCGGGACTAGCGGAGCCTACGAGCAGTACTTC.

This chain links TRBV5-6 with TRBJ2-5, with D perhaps TRBD1 (5 bases). Germline lookup yields CDR1 SGHDT and CDR2 YYEEEE. The germline V and J ends were trimmed by 0 bases and 5 bases, with 17 bases remaining between them. The CDR3 consists of 16 residues. In nucleotides, the CDR3 is TGTGCCAGCAGCTTGGCCTTTCAGCCTAGGGGTGAGACCCAGTACTTC. Translation gives CASSLAFQPRGETQYF.